This record concerns one T cell receptor (beta chain) sequence. The record originates from a study of T cells expressing NK-cell markers. Study overall: Sorted T-cell subsets CD3+CD56+NKG2C+, CD3+CD56+NKG2C- and CD3+CD56-NKG2C+ were TCR beta-sequenced.

Germline assignment: CDR1 MNHEY and CDR2 SMNVEV (reference sequence). CDR3 length equals 13 residues. TCRdb processed the 5' RACE reads again and assigns one entry to each CDR3 protein, with no DNA. The table counts about 460,000 distinct CDR3 sequences; roughly 1.4% lies in the top ten. The chain has TRBV27 and TRBJ2-1; no DNA is available, so the TRBD1 call from TCRdb remains unchecked. The clonotype originates from a woman in her fifties or sixties in good health. Sample: blood T cells: a sorted CD56 or NKG2C T cell subset, CD4+ or CD8+ T cells, or bulk PBMC T cells (not recorded which). CDR3: CASWEGGGYEQFF.